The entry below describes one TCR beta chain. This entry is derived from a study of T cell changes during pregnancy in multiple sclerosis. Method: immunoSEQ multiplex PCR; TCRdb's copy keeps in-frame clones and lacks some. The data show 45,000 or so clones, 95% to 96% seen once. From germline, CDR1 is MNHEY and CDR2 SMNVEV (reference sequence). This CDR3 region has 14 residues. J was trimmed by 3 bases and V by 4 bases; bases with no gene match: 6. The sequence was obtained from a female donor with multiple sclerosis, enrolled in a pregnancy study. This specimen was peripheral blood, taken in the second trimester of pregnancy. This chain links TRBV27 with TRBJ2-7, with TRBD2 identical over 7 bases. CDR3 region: CASSSLWGGYEQYF. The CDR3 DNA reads TGTGCCAGCAGTTCCCTATGGGGGGGCTACGAGCAGTACTTC.